The 6 T cell receptor beta chains presented below share a single source sample, sequenced in a study of tissue T cells after allogeneic stem cell transplantation. Profiled with immunoSEQ multiplex PCR; TCRdb holds only in-frame clones, not every one. The sample consists of approximately 2,100 clones, approximately 50% of them appearing once. As to time point: mouse harvest day 14 after allogeneic transplant. The graft held 10^6 splenic CD5+ T cells and 10^7 T-cell-depleted bone marrow cells. Material: liver tissue. The receptors stem from a female BALB/c mouse given C57BL/6 T cells with graft-versus-host disease after an allogeneic hematopoietic cell transplant.

On this clone itself: Gene and germline names: mouse. The read comes to an end 1 residue before the CDR3 does, leaving the germline J gene to fill in the end. The sample carries other DNA sequences with the same CDR3. V usage is TRBV26 and J usage is TRBJ2-2; D may be TRBD1 (6 bases). The CDR3 runs 14 residues. Trimming shortened V by 4 bases and J by 2 bases, and 8 bases separated the two germline ends. Germline loops: CDR1 KGHPV, CDR2 FQNQEV (reference sequence). CDR3 DNA, as far as it was read: TGTGCCAGCAGTCCTCAGGGGAACACCGGGCAGCTCTAC. As protein: CASSPQGNTGQLY. The complete CDR3 protein is CASSPQGNTGQLYF. Looking up the rest from reference TRBV26 and TRBJ2-2 gives the full variable domain: NSKVIQTPRYLVKGQGQKAKMRCIPEKGHPVVFWYQQNKNNEFKFLINFQNQEVLQQIDMTEKRFSAECPSNSPCSLEIQSSEAGDSALYLCASSPQGNTGQLYFGEGSKLTVL.

On this clone itself: Each gene name is a mouse one. The part of the CDR3 DNA that was read is TGTGCCAGCAGTATGGGACAGGGACACGAAAGATTATTT. This sequence encodes CASSMGQGHERLF. The whole CDR3 sequence is CASSMGQGHERLFF. The chain employs TRBV26 and TRBJ1-4, with 9 bases fitting TRBD1. Sequencing ends 1 residue short of the CDR3 end; the germline J gene provides the rest. This CDR3 has 14 residues. Per germline, CDR1 KGHPV and CDR2 FQNQEV (reference sequence). Trimming cost V 5 bases and J 6 bases; bases outside gene matches: 4.

This clone is judged large. These gene names are mouse names. The read ends 1 residue shy of where the CDR3 ends; the end is completed using the germline J gene. The rearrangement links TRBV3 to TRBJ1-2; no firm D call. Germline V gene sequence: CDR1 SNHLY, CDR2 FYNGKV (reference sequence). This CDR3 has 14 residues. The V gene lost 4 bases and the J gene lost 0 bases, with 9 bases spanning the gap. The CDR3 bases that were read are TGTGCCAGCAGCTCAGGACGGACAAACTCCGACTACACC. It specifies CASSSGRTNSDYT. The CDR3 reads in full as CASSSGRTNSDYTF.

Notes on this clone: The gene names here belong to mouse. Read sequence stops 1 residue before the CDR3 end, and the germline J gene provides the missing end. The rearrangement joins TRBV16 to TRBJ2-5; D gene uncertain. The CDR3 covers 11 residues. V was clipped by 4 bases and J by 1 base, with 0 bases between them. Germline CDR1 reads SGHSA; CDR2 reads FRNQAP. CDR3 protein: CASSYQDTQYF. Partial CDR3 DNA: TGTGCAAGCAGCTACCAAGACACCCAGTAC.

A word on this clone: The listed genes are named as in mouse. The CDR3 goes on 1 residue after the read ends, and that part is filled in from the germline J gene. The chain couples TRBV16 to TRBJ2-7; 8 bases align to TRBD2. CDR3 length equals 14 residues. From germline, CDR1 is SGHSA and CDR2 FRNQAP. V gave up 1 base and J gave up 3 bases; unmatched junction bases: 2. CDR3 amino acids: CASSLVGGNYEQYF. The CDR3 bases that were read are TGTGCAAGCAGCTTAGTGGGGGGGAACTATGAACAGTAC.

As concerns this clone: Any gene name here is a mouse gene name. The sequenced fragment ends 1 residue before the CDR3 boundary, so the rest is inferred from the germline J gene. The rearrangement joins TRBV16 to TRBJ1-3; a weak D match, TRBD1 (6 bases). The CDR3 covers 14 residues. Germline assignment: CDR1 SGHSA and CDR2 FRNQAP. Trimming took off 5 bases at V and 0 bases at J, with 8 bases between the two ends. CDR3 amino acids: CASSKQGSGNTLYF. The sequenced CDR3 bases are TGTGCAAGCAGCAAACAGGGTTCTGGAAATACGCTCTAT.